The clone carrying this T cell receptor (beta chain) was detected once. The data were taken from a study of blood T cell repertoires in COVID-19. The CDR3 runs 14 residues. Germline assignment: CDR1 LGHNA and CDR2 YNFKEQ. V shed 6 bases, J shed 2 bases, and the junction held 2 bases outside the gene matches. Produced via immunoSEQ multiplex PCR; TCRdb's table is partial and in-frame only. The sample comprises 150,000 to 200,000 clones, 78% of which are singletons, and under 3.5% rests with the top ten. V is TRBV4-2 and J is TRBJ2-3, with 10 positions matching TRBD2. The sequence was collected from a woman aged 80 or older with active or convalescent COVID-19. Sequenced input: peripheral blood. The CDR3 reads CASRTSGVTDTQYF. CDR3 nucleotides: TGTGCCAGCAGAACTAGCGGGGTCACAGATACGCAGTATTTT.